The entry below gives a single TCR beta chain sequence along with its context. The record originates from a study of blood T cells in healthy people across ages. The CDR3 has 15 residues. Germline CDR1 reads SGHRS; CDR2 reads YFSETQ. Trimming removed 4 bases from V and 3 bases from J, with 15 bases in between. A second 7 to 11 cycle PCR used barcoded and J-beta primers. TCRdb redid the calling of the 5' RACE reads with MiXCR, one entry per CDR3 protein. The sample has approximately 580,000 distinct CDR3 sequences; around 24% are singletons. Separately, the same data were catalogued under a study of T cells of mothers and their children.

This chain links TRBV5-1 with TRBJ2-3, with a possible D match to TRBD1 (6 bases). Specimen: blood. The receptor comes from a boy younger than 18 in good health. The CDR3 loop reads CASSPGPRGTDTQYF. As DNA, the CDR3 is TGCGCCAGCAGCCCCGGGCCGAGGGGGACAGATACGCAGTATTTT.